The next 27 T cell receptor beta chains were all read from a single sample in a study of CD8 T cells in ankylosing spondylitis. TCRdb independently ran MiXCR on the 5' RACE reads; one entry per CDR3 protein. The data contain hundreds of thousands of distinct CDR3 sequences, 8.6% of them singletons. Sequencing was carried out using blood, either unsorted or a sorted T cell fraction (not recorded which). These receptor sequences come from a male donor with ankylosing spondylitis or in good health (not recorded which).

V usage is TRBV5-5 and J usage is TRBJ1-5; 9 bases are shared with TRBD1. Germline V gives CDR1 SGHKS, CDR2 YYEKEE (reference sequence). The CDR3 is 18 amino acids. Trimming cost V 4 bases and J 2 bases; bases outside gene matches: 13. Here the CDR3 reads CASSDGPRTGVGNQPQHF. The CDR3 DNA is TGTGCCAGCAGCGACGGACCCCGGACAGGGGTCGGCAATCAGCCCCAGCATTTT.

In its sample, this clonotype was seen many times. CDR3 sequence reads: CASSLRQTNEKLFF. The CDR3 nucleotides read TGTGCCAGCAGTTTAAGACAGACTAATGAAAAACTGTTTTTT. This chain connects TRBV12-3 or TRBV12-4 to TRBJ1-4; D possibly corresponds to TRBD1 (5 bases). V shed 2 bases and J shed 2 bases, with 6 bases lying between them. The CDR3 extends over 14 amino acids.

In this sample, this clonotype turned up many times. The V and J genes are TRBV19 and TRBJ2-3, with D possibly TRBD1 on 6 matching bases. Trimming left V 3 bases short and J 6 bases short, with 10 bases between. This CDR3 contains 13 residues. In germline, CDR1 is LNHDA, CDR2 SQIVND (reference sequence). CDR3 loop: CASSIFRGDTQYF. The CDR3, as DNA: TGTGCCAGTAGTATTTTTAGGGGGGATACGCAGTATTTT.

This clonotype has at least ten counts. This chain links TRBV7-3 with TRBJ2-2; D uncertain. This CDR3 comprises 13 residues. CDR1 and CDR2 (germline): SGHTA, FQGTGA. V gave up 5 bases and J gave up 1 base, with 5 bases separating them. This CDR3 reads CASSAMNTGELFF. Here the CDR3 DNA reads TGTGCCAGCAGCGCAATGAACACCGGGGAGCTGTTTTTT.

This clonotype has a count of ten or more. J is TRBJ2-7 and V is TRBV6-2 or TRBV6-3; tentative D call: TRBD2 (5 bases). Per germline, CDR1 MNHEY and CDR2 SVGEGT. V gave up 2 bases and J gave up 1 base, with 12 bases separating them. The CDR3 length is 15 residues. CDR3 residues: CASSYIGSGSYEQYF. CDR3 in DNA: TGTGCCAGCAGTTACATTGGGAGTGGTTCCTACGAGCAGTACTTC.

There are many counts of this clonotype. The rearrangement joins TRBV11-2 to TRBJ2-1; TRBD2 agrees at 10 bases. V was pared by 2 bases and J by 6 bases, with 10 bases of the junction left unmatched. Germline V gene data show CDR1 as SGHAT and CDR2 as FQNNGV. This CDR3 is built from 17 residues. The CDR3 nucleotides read TGTGCCAGCAGCTTAAATCTAGCGGGGGCCCGGGTCAATGAGCAGTTCTTC. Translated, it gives CASSLNLAGARVNEQFF.

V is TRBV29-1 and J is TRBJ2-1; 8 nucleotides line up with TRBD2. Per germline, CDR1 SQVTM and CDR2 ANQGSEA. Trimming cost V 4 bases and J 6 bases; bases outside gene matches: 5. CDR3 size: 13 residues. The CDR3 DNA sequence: TGCAGCGTTGGTATTAGCGGGGTCAATGAGCAGTTCTTC. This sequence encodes CSVGISGVNEQFF.

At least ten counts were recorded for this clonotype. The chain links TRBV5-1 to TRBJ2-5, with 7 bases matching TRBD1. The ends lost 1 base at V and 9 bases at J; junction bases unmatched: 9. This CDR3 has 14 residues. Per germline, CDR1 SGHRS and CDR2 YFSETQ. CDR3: CASSLRQGRGAQYF. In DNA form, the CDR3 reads TGCGCCAGCAGCTTGAGACAGGGTCGTGGGGCCCAGTACTTC. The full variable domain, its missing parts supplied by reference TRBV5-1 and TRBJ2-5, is KAGVTQTPRYLIKTRGQQVTLSCSPISGHRSVSWYQQTPGQGLQFLFEYFSETQRNKGNFPGRFSGRQFSNSRSEMNVSTLELGDSALYLCASSLRQGRGAQYFGPGTRLLVL.

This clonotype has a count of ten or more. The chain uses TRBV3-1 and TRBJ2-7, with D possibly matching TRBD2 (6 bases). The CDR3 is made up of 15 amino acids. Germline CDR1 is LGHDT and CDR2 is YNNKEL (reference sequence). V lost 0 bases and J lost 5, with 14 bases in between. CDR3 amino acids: CASSQDGAGTDEQYF. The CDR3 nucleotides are TGTGCCAGCAGCCAAGATGGTGCGGGGACGGACGAGCAGTACTTC.

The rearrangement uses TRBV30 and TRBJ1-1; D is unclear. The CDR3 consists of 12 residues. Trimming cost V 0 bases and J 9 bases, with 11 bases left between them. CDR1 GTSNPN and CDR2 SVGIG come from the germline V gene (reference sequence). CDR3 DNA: TGTGCCTGGAGTGTACTAGGGAATCAAGCTTTCTTT. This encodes CAWSVLGNQAFF.

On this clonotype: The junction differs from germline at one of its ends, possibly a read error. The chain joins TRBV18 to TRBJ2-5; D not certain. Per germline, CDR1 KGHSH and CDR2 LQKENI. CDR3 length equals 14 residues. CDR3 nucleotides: TGTGCCAGCTCACCAGCCGTTCCCCAAGGGACCCAGTACTTC. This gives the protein CASSPAVPQGTQYF. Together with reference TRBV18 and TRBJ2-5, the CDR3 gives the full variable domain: NAGVMQNPRHLVRRRGQEARLRCSPMKGHSHVYWYRQLPEEGLKFMVYLQKENIIDESGMPKERFSAEFPKEGPSILRIQQVVRGDSAAYFCASSPAVPQGTQYFGPGTRLLVL.

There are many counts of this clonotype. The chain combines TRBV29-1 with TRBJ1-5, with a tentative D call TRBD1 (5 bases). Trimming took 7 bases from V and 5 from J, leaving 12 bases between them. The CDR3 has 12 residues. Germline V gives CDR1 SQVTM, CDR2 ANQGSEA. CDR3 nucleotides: TGCAGCGCACTTCAGGGAGATCAGCCCCAGCATTTT. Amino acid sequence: CSALQGDQPQHF.

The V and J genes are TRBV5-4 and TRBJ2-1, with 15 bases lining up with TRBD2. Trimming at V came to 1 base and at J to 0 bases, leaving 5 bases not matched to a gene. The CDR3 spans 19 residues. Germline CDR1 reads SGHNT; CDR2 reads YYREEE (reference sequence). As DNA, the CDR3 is TGTGCCAGCAGCTTGTTCGGGACTAGCGGGAGGAGCTCCTACAATGAGCAGTTCTTC. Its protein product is CASSLFGTSGRSSYNEQFF.

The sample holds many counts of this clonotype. As DNA, the CDR3 is TGTGCCAGCAGCCGGGGGCTAGAGGGCGGGGAGCTGTTTTTT. Translation: CASSRGLEGGELFF. The chain joins TRBV12-3 or TRBV12-4 to TRBJ2-2; perhaps D is TRBD1 or TRBD2 (6 bases each). This CDR3 region has 14 residues. Trimming shortened V by 6 bases and J by 7 bases, and 15 bases separated the two germline ends.

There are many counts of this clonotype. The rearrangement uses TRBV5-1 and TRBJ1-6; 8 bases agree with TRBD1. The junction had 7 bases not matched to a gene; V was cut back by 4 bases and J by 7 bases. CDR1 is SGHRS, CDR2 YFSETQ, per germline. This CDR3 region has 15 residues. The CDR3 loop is CASSPLDRGNSPLHF. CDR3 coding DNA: TGCGCCAGCAGCCCTCTCGACAGGGGAAATTCACCCCTCCACTTT.

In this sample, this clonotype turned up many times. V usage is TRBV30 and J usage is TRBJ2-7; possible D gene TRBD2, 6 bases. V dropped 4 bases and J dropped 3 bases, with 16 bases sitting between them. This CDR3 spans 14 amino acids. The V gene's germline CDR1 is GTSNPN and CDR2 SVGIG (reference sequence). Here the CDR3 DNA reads TGTGCCTGGACGGATGCGGGACTGCGCTACGAGCAGTACTTC. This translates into CAWTDAGLRYEQYF.

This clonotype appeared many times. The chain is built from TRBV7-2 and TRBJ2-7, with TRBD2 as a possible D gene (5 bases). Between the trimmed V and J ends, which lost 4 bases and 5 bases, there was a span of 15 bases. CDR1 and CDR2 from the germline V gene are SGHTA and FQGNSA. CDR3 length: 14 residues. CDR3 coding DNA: TGTGCCAGCAGCTCGGGCCTTTCGGGGAACGAGCAGTACTTC. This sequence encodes CASSSGLSGNEQYF.

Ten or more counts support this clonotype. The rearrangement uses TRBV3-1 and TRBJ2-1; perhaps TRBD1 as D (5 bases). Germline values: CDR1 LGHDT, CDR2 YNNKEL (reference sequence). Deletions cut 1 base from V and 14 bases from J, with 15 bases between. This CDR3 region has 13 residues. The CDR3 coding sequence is TGTGCCAGCAGCCAAGGAGTGGGGCGGTATGAGTTCTTC. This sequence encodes CASSQGVGRYEFF.

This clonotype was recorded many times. CDR3: CAIRDSSSYNEQFF. The CDR3 nucleotides read TGTGCCATCAGGGACAGTAGCTCCTACAATGAGCAGTTCTTC. The chain is built from TRBV10-3 and TRBJ2-1; D may be TRBD1 (6 bases). The length of the CDR3 is 14 residues. The V gene lost 6 bases and the J gene lost 0 bases, with 9 bases spanning the gap. CDR1 and CDR2 (germline): ENHRY, SYGVKD.

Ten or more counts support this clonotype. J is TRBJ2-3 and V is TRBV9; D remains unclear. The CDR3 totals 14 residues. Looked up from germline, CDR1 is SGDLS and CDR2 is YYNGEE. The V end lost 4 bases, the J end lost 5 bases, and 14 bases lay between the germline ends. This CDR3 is CASSPSSPRDTQYF. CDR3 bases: TGTGCCAGCAGCCCCTCCTCCCCGAGAGATACGCAGTATTTT. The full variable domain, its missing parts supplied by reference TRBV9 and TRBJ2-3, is DSGVTQTPKHLITATGQRVTLRCSPRSGDLSVYWYQQSLDQGLQFLIQYYNGEERAKGNILERFSAQQFPDLHSELNLSSLELGDSALYFCASSPSSPRDTQYFGPGTRLTVL.

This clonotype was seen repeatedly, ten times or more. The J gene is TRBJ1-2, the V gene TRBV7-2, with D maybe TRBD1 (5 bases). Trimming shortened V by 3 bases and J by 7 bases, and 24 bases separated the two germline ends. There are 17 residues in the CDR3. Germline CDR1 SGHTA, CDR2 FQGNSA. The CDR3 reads CASSFRRTAPRRGGYTF. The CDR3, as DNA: TGTGCCAGCAGCTTCCGCAGGACGGCGCCGCGAAGGGGTGGCTACACCTTC.

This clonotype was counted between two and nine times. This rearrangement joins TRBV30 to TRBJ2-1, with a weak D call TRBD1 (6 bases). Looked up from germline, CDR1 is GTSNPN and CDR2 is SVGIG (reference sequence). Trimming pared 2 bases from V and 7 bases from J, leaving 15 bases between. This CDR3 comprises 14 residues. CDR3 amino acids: CAWSRALGANEQFF. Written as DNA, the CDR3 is TGTGCCTGGAGTCGCGCTCTGGGGGCGAATGAGCAGTTCTTC.

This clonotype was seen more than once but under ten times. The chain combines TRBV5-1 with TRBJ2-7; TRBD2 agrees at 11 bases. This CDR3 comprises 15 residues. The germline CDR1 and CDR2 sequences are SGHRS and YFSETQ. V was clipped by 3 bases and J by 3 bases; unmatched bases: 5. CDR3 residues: CASSSSGGNLYEQYF. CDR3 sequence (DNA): TGCGCCAGCAGCTCTAGCGGGGGGAACCTCTACGAGCAGTACTTC.

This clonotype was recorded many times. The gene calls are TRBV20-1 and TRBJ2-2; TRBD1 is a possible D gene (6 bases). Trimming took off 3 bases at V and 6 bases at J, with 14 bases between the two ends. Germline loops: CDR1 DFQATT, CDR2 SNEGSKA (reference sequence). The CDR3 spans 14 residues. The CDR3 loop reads CSASSTGHPGELFF. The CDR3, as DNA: TGCAGTGCTAGCTCGACAGGACATCCCGGGGAGCTGTTTTTT.

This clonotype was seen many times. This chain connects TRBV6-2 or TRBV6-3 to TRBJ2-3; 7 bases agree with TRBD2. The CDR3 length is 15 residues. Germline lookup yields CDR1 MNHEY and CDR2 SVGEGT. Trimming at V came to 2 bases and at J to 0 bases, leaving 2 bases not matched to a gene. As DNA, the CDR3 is TGTGCCAGCAGTTACCATAGCGGGAGCACAGATACGCAGTATTTT. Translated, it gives CASSYHSGSTDTQYF.

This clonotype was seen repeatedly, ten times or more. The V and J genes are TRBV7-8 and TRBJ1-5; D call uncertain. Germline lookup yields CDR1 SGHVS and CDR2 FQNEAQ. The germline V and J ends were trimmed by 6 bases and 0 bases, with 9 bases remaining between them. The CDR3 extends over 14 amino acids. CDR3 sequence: CASRAGSSNQPQHF. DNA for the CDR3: TGTGCCAGCAGGGCAGGTAGTAGCAATCAGCCCCAGCATTTT.

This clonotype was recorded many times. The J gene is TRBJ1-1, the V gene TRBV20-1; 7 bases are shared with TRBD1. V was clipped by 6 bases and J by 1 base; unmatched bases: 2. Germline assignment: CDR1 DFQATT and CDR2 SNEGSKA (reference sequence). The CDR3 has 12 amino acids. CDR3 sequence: CSAGDRNTEAFF. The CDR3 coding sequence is TGCAGTGCCGGGGACAGGAACACTGAAGCTTTCTTT.